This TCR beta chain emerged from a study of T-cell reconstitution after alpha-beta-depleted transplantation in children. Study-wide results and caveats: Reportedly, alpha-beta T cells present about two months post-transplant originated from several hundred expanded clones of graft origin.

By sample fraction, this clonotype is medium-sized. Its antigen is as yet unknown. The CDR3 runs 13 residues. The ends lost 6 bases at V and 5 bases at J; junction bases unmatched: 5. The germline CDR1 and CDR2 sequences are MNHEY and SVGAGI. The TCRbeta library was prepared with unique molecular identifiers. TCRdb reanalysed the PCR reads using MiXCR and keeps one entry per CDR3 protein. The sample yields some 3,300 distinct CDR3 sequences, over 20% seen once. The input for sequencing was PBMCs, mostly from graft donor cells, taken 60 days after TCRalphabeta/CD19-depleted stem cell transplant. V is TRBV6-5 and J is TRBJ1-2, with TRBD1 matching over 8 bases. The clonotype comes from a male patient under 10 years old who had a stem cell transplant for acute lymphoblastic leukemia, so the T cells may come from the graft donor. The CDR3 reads CASRFRQGYGYTF. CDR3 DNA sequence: TGTGCCAGCAGGTTCCGACAGGGGTATGGCTACACCTTC.